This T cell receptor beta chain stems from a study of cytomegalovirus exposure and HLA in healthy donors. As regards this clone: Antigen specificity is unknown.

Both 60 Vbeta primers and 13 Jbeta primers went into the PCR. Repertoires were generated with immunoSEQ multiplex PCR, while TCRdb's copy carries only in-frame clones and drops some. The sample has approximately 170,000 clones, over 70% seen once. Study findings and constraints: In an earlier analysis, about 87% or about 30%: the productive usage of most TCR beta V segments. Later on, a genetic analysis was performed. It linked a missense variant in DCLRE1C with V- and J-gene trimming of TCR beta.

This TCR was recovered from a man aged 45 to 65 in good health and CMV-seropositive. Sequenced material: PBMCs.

The CDR3 protein is CARSVVGTGPLSSYNSPLHF. In DNA form, the CDR3 reads TGTGCCAGAAGCGTCGTCGGGACAGGGCCCCTCAGCTCCTATAATTCACCCCTCCACTTT. The genes are TRBV7-5 and TRBJ1-6; the table names TRBD1, a call not compared with the DNA. TRBV7-5 is deemed a pseudogene. The CDR3 is 20 amino acids.